Following are 18 T cell receptor beta chains from one sample sequenced in a study of T cells in Graves' hyperthyroidism and ophthalmopathy. TCR beta CDR3 sequences were amplified from RNA transcripts. Carried out on the TCR CDR3, a first-round RT-PCR used the HTBI primer set. Each CDR3 protein gets one entry after TCRdb re-called the multiplex PCR reads with MiXCR. The repertoire holds roughly 560,000 distinct CDR3 sequences, with roughly 14% as singletons. Sample: blood. The receptors originated from a woman between 40 and 50 years old with Graves' ophthalmopathy.

The CDR3 DNA follows: TGTGCCACAGCACGTCCCGGGAAAGAAGCTTTCTTT. Translating gives CATARPGKEAFF. The V gene is TRBV19, the J gene TRBJ1-1; D remains unclear. The CDR3 has 12 amino acids. V shed 10 bases and J shed 8 bases, with 17 bases lying between them. Per germline, CDR1 LNHDA and CDR2 SQIVND (reference sequence).

The chain is built from TRBV11-1 and TRBJ2-2; 8 bases align to TRBD2. The germline V gene encodes CDR1 SGHAT and CDR2 FQDESV (reference sequence). With V trimmed by 5 bases and J by 0 bases, 5 bases remained unmatched. The CDR3 spans 16 residues. This chain's CDR3 is CASSIPLAANTGELFF. The CDR3 DNA is TGTGCCAGCAGCATACCACTAGCGGCGAACACCGGGGAGCTGTTTTTT. The complete variable domain, with remaining parts taken from reference TRBV11-1 and TRBJ2-2, reads EAEVAQSPRYKITEKSQAVAFWCDPISGHATLYWYRQILGQGPELLVQFQDESVVDDSQLPKDRFSAERLKGVDSTLKIQPAELGDSAMYLCASSIPLAANTGELFFGEGSRLTVL.

This clonotype occurred many times. V and J are TRBV11-2 and TRBJ2-1; 13 positions match TRBD2. The junction had 6 bases not matched to a gene; V was cut back by 6 bases and J by 7 bases. CDR3 size: 15 residues. Germline values: CDR1 SGHAT, CDR2 FQNNGV. The CDR3 region is CASRGGLAGFNEQFF. CDR3 DNA: TGTGCCAGCAGGGGGGGACTAGCGGGATTTAATGAGCAGTTCTTC.

This clonotype was counted at least ten times. This chain connects TRBV20-1 to TRBJ2-5; no clear D. CDR1 is DFQATT and CDR2 is SNEGSKA in the germline V gene (reference sequence). V lost 3 bases and J lost 5, with 10 bases in between. This CDR3 region has 12 residues. In DNA, the CDR3 is TGCAGTGCTAGCAGGACGCAGGAGACCCAGTACTTC. Its translation is CSASRTQETQYF.

The chain recombines TRBV5-5 with TRBJ1-2; D is unclear. V was pared by 2 bases and J by 3 bases, with 11 bases between. CDR3 length equals 14 residues. CDR1 is SGHKS and CDR2 is YYEKEE in the germline V gene (reference sequence). The chain's CDR3 is CASSLSGPDYGYTF. In nucleotides, the CDR3 is TGTGCCAGCAGCTTATCCGGGCCTGACTATGGCTACACCTTC.

The sample holds many counts of this clonotype. J is TRBJ1-1 and V is TRBV7-2; no reliable D call. The CDR3 contains 14 residues. The V end lost 0 bases, the J end lost 11 bases, and 16 bases lay between the germline ends. Germline assignment: CDR1 SGHTA and CDR2 FQGNSA. CDR3 bases: TGTGCCAGCAGCTTAGCTCCAGCCCAGTTCGGGGCTTTCTTT. This translates into CASSLAPAQFGAFF.

This clonotype was recorded many times. The CDR3 region has the DNA TGCAGTGCTAGTCTGCATAGGGCTAGCGGAACATACGAGCAGTACTTC. Translation: CSASLHRASGTYEQYF. This sequence joins TRBV20-1 and TRBJ2-7; TRBD2 matches 7 bases. Germline CDR1 reads DFQATT; CDR2 reads SNEGSKA (reference sequence). The CDR3 has 16 residues. Losses at the gene ends were 3 bases for V and 4 bases for J; bases not matched to a gene: 15.

This clonotype was counted ten times or more. V is TRBV24-1 and J is TRBJ1-2, with 11 nucleotides matching TRBD1. Germline lookup yields CDR1 KGHDR and CDR2 SFDVKD. The CDR3 runs to 15 residues. Trimming removed 7 bases from V and 6 bases from J; junction bases left unmatched: 9. The CDR3 region has the DNA TGTGCCACCAGCGAAACGGACAGGGGGCTCCATGGCTACACCTTC. This codes for CATSETDRGLHGYTF.

This clonotype has at least ten counts. V usage is TRBV2 and J usage is TRBJ2-3; TRBD2 aligns across 8 bases. The germline CDR1 and CDR2 sequences are SNHLY and FYNNEI. V was pared by 8 bases and J by 0 bases, with 7 bases of the junction left unmatched. The CDR3 consists of 15 residues. Here the CDR3 reads CASQRTSSSTDTQYF. For the CDR3, the DNA is TGTGCCAGCCAAAGGACTAGCTCTAGCACAGATACGCAGTATTTT.

This clonotype was counted many times. V usage is TRBV4-1 and J usage is TRBJ1-3; D is ambiguous. The CDR3 sequence is 17 residues long. The ends were cut back, 5 bases at V and 0 bases at J, with 17 bases in the middle. The germline V gene has CDR1 MGHRA and CDR2 YSYEKL. CDR3 bases: TGCGCCAGCAGCTCTCGCGCGACTTTCAGCTCTGGAAACACCATATATTTT. It yields the protein CASSSRATFSSGNTIYF.

This clonotype was detected ten times or more. This rearrangement joins TRBV18 to TRBJ2-7, with TRBD2 matching 10 bases. The length of the CDR3 is 14 residues. Germline CDR1 is KGHSH and CDR2 is LQKENI. V gave up 3 bases and J gave up 5 bases; unmatched junction bases: 4. The CDR3 coding sequence is TGTGCCAGCTCACCGCCTAGCGGGAGCAACGAGCAGTACTTC. It codes for CASSPPSGSNEQYF.

A few counts support this clonotype. V gene TRBV20-1 combines with J gene TRBJ2-7, with TRBD1 matching over 9 bases. This CDR3 is built from 12 residues. Per germline, CDR1 DFQATT and CDR2 SNEGSKA (reference sequence). The CDR3 bases are TGCTGTACCGGGACAGGGTTCGACGAGCAGTACTTC. Residues: CCTGTGFDEQYF.

Ten or more counts support this clonotype. The chain joins TRBV10-3 to TRBJ1-1; 12 bases are a match to TRBD1. Germline V CDR1 and CDR2: ENHRY, SYGVKD. This CDR3 comprises 13 residues. V lost 4 bases to trimming and J lost 11 bases; unmatched junction nucleotides: 5. In nucleotides, the CDR3 is TGTGCCATCAGTGCACCGGGACAGGGGGCTGCTTTCTTT. Its translation: CAISAPGQGAAFF.

A few counts support this clonotype. The chain joins TRBV6-1 to TRBJ1-2; a weak D match, TRBD1 (5 bases). Trimming removed 1 base at V and 6 bases at J, with 12 bases between. Germline V lookup: CDR1 MNHNS, CDR2 SASEGT. The CDR3 contains 14 residues. For the CDR3, the DNA is TGTGCCAGCAGTGAAGAAGGGGCAGAGAATGGCTACACCTTC. This translates into CASSEEGAENGYTF.

This clonotype has more than one count but fewer than ten. V and J are TRBV24-1 and TRBJ1-1; D might be TRBD1 (6 bases). The V and J ends lost 7 bases and 6 bases respectively, with 20 bases between them. CDR3 length: 15 amino acids. Germline V lookup: CDR1 KGHDR, CDR2 SFDVKD. Here the CDR3 DNA reads TGTGCCACCAGGACAGGTTGGAGCCAGCTCGCTGAAGCTTTCTTT. It encodes CATRTGWSQLAEAFF.

This clonotype was counted at least ten times. A junction end diverges from the germline sequence, so it may reflect a read error. This chain joins TRBV6-2 or TRBV6-3 and TRBJ1-1; 9 bases agree with TRBD1. The CDR3 covers 14 residues. In germline, CDR1 is MNHEY, CDR2 SVGEGT. CDR3 sequence reads: CASTRDRENTEAFF. Written as DNA, the CDR3 is TGTGCCAGCACCCGGGACAGGGAGAACACGGAAGCTTTCTTT.

This clonotype was picked up many times. This chain connects TRBV7-8 to TRBJ2-6; D unclear. From germline, CDR1 is SGHVS and CDR2 FQNEAQ. The CDR3 covers 16 residues. V lost 4 bases and J lost 2, with 12 bases in between. The CDR3 loop is CASSSTQTAGANVLTF. Here the CDR3 DNA reads TGTGCCAGCAGCTCTACCCAAACCGCTGGGGCCAACGTCCTGACTTTC.

V usage is TRBV27 and J usage is TRBJ1-1; maybe TRBD1 (5 bases). Germline V gene data show CDR1 as MNHEY and CDR2 as SMNVEV (reference sequence). V shed 6 bases and J shed 3 bases, with 23 bases lying between them. This CDR3 has 17 amino acids. This CDR3 is CASSNLQGAAWDTEAFF. Written as DNA, the CDR3 is TGTGCCAGCAGCAATCTCCAGGGTGCAGCATGGGACACTGAAGCTTTCTTT.